One sample yielded the 14 T cell receptor beta chains listed below, sequenced in a study of Tregs in tolerant kidney transplant recipients. Sequencing was performed with immunoSEQ multiplex PCR; in TCRdb, only in-frame clones are kept and a portion is missing. This sample yields 100,000 or so clones, of which 80% to 95% are seen a single time; approximately 1.5% belongs to the top ten. Recipients received nonmyeloablative bone marrow transplants from related graft donors, with transient mixed chimerism. The sequenced sample was CD4+ T cells from blood (PBMCs), obtained 12 months after the transplant. The receptors were sampled from a human patient who received a combined kidney and bone marrow transplant. Some T cells may have come from the graft donor.

The rearrangement joins TRBV10-3 to TRBJ1-2; the match to TRBD1 covers 8 bases. The germline gives CDR1 ENHRY, CDR2 SYGVKD. The CDR3 length is 14 residues. V lost 4 bases and J lost 4; bases outside the gene matches: 5. CDR3 sequence: CAISAAGGVYGYTF. CDR3 DNA: TGTGCCATCAGTGCGGCAGGGGGCGTCTATGGCTACACCTTC.

The gene calls are TRBV7-9 and TRBJ2-1, with D tentatively TRBD2 (6 bases). The V gene's germline CDR1 is SEHNR and CDR2 FQNEAQ (reference sequence). CDR3 length: 15 amino acids. Trimming cost V 5 bases and J 6 bases, with 17 bases left between them. CDR3 in DNA: TGTGCCAGCAGCCCCCTGACGGGAGCGATCAATGAGCAGTTCTTC. Amino acids: CASSPLTGAINEQFF.

The chain carries TRBV7-2 and TRBJ1-5, with D unclear. This CDR3 is built from 13 residues. Germline CDR1 SGHTA, CDR2 FQGNSA. Trimming removed 3 bases from V and 3 bases from J, with 6 bases in between. The CDR3 region is CASSFSPNQPQHF. The CDR3 DNA reads TGTGCCAGCAGCTTCAGTCCCAATCAGCCCCAGCATTTT.

Worth noting for this clone: The CDR3 does not end in the conserved phenylalanine or tryptophan, so this is likely a read error. The genes are TRBV10-1 and TRBJ2-7; tentative D call: TRBD2 (5 bases). The CDR3 contains 14 residues. V lost 0 bases and J 5 bases, leaving 11 bases between the germline ends. The germline gives CDR1 WNHNN, CDR2 SYGVQD (reference sequence). The chain's CDR3 is CASSESETKNEQYL. The CDR3 coding sequence is TGCGCCAGCAGTGAGTCGGAGACTAAGAACGAGCAGTACCTC.

The V call is TRBV5-1, the J call TRBJ1-2, with D uncertain. This CDR3 has 13 residues. Per germline, CDR1 SGHRS and CDR2 YFSETQ. The ends were cut back, 0 bases at V and 3 bases at J, with 6 bases in the middle. The DNA of the CDR3 is TGCGCCAGCAGCTTGGACCCAGACTATGGCTACACCTTC. The encoded protein is CASSLDPDYGYTF.

The chain joins TRBV7-8 to TRBJ2-3; D remains ambiguous. V lost 2 bases and J lost 6, with 18 bases in between. This CDR3 contains 16 residues. In germline, CDR1 is SGHVS, CDR2 FQNEAQ. This chain's CDR3 is CASSLIFQARKDTQYF. Here the CDR3 DNA reads TGTGCCAGCAGCTTAATCTTTCAGGCGAGAAAGGATACGCAGTATTTT.

This clone was picked up one time. This chain joins TRBV27 and TRBJ2-5; D ambiguous. The CDR3 length is 14 residues. Germline loops: CDR1 MNHEY, CDR2 SMNVEV (reference sequence). V was cut by 2 bases and J by 5 bases, with 12 bases left in between. CDR3 loop: CASSLTPSGETQYF. The CDR3 DNA reads as TGTGCCAGCAGTTTAACCCCGTCCGGGGAGACCCAGTACTTC.

Comments on this clone: This sample includes further DNA sequences coding for the same CDR3. This chain links TRBV28 with TRBJ1-6; 7 bases match TRBD1. CDR3 size: 15 residues. The trim removed 2 bases at V and 13 bases at J, leaving 11 bases unmatched. Germline V gene lookup returns CDR1 MDHEN and CDR2 SYDVKM. CDR3 coding DNA: TGTGCCAGCAGTTTAGGTGGGACAGTTATATCCCCCCTCCACTTT. This gives the protein CASSLGGTVISPLHF. The whole variable domain, remainder taken from reference TRBV28 and TRBJ1-6, is DVKVTQSSRYLVKRTGEKVFLECVQDMDHENMFWYRQDPGLGLRLIYFSYDVKMKEKGDIPEGYSVSREKKERFSLILESASTNQTSMYLCASSLGGTVISPLHFGNGTRLTVT.

The gene calls are TRBV6-1 and TRBJ1-2; a weak D match, TRBD1 (5 bases). CDR1 and CDR2 (germline): MNHNS, SASEGT. V was shortened by 7 bases and J by 4 bases, with 16 bases between the two germline ends. The CDR3 is 14 amino acids. CDR3 DNA sequence: TGTGCCAGCATTCGAGACAGATCAGCCTATGGCTACACCTTC. Amino acid sequence: CASIRDRSAYGYTF.

This sequence joins TRBV29-1 and TRBJ1-1, with 7 bases fitting TRBD1. The CDR3 runs 14 residues. V trimming: 5 bases; J trimming: 3 bases; junction bases outside the gene matches: 9. Germline V gene data show CDR1 as SQVTM and CDR2 as ANQGSEA. The CDR3 loop is CSVQIDRADTEAFF. The CDR3 nucleotides are TGCAGCGTTCAAATCGACAGGGCGGACACTGAAGCTTTCTTT.

V gene TRBV2 combines with J gene TRBJ1-1, with a tentative D call TRBD1 (5 bases). Trimming pared 7 bases from V and 4 bases from J, leaving 7 bases between. CDR3 length: 11 amino acids. Germline V CDR1 and CDR2: SNHLY, FYNNEI. The CDR3: CASMGGTEAFF. The CDR3, as DNA: TGTGCCAGCATGGGGGGCACTGAAGCTTTCTTT. The entire variable domain, with the rest obtained from reference TRBV2 and TRBJ1-1, is as follows: EPEVTQTPSHQVTQMGQEVILRCVPISNHLYFYWYRQILGQKVEFLVSFYNNEISEKSEIFDDQFSVERPDGSNFTLKIRSTKLEDSAMYFCASMGGTEAFFGQGTRLTVV.

J is TRBJ2-2 and V is TRBV7-3; 10 nucleotides align to TRBD1. This CDR3 has 17 amino acids. V dropped 3 bases and J dropped 5; count of bases not matched to a gene: 9. CDR1 SGHTA and CDR2 FQGTGA come from the germline V gene. The CDR3 reads CASSLILDRGQTGELFF. DNA of the CDR3: TGTGCCAGCAGCTTGATCCTTGACAGGGGGCAAACCGGGGAGCTGTTTTTT. Drawing the rest from reference TRBV7-3 and TRBJ2-2, the complete variable domain is GAGVSQTPSNKVTEKGKYVELRCDPISGHTALYWYRQSLGQGPEFLIYFQGTGAADDSGLPNDRFFAVRPEGSVSTLKIQRTERGDSAVYLCASSLILDRGQTGELFFGEGSRLTVL.

The V call is TRBV7-6, the J call TRBJ2-2; D uncertain. Trimming pared 5 bases from V and 0 bases from J, leaving 13 bases between. This CDR3 is built from 16 residues. Germline-derived CDR1 and CDR2 are SGHVS and FNYEAQ. The CDR3 DNA sequence: TGTGCCAGCAGCCCTGCTACCCCCACGAACACCGGGGAGCTGTTTTTT. Encoded protein: CASSPATPTNTGELFF.

The chain couples TRBV11-3 to TRBJ1-2; D may be TRBD1 (5 bases). The germline gives CDR1 SGHNT, CDR2 YENEEA. V lost 5 bases and J lost 2, with 18 bases in between. The CDR3 is 16 amino acids. In DNA, the CDR3 is TGTGCCAGCAGCCCCCAGGGATACGAGAGAAACTATGGCTACACCTTC. Translated, it gives CASSPQGYERNYGYTF.